These T cell receptor beta chains were read from a single sample in a study of T-cell reconstitution after alpha-beta-depleted transplantation in children. TCRdb re-called the PCR reads with MiXCR, one entry per CDR3 protein. The repertoire consists of approximately 490,000 distinct CDR3 sequences, with approximately 13% occurring once and the leading ten covering more than 5.5%. The sequencing used PBMCs from the stem cell graft donor, collected from the stem cell graft. The receptors come from a human donor who donated a stem cell graft to a child with combined immunodeficiency. Both conserved end residues are part of each CDR3. Fields, in order: D gene, V gene, clone size, J gene, CDR3 protein, CDR3 DNA. The D gene is left open where the match is weak. A row's size may be missing; if present it is once, few, many or a size class.

d_gene: TRBD2; v_gene: TRBV6-2/TRBV6-3; abundance: NA; j_gene: TRBJ2-7; CDR3aa: CASHRLAGVEQYF; CDR3nt: TGTGCCAGCCATCGACTAGCGGGAGTTGAGCAGTACTTC
d_gene: NA; v_gene: TRBV12-3/TRBV12-4; abundance: many; j_gene: TRBJ2-7; CDR3aa: CASSLRGSEQYF; CDR3nt: TGTGCCAGCAGTTTAAGGGGGAGCGAGCAGTACTTC
d_gene: TRBD1; v_gene: TRBV7-9; abundance: few; j_gene: TRBJ1-2; CDR3aa: CASSPDRVLGYTF; CDR3nt: TGTGCCAGCAGCCCTGACAGGGTCCTTGGCTACACCTTC
d_gene: NA; v_gene: TRBV12-3/TRBV12-4; abundance: NA; j_gene: TRBJ2-3; CDR3aa: CASSLSSYGGYTDTQYF; CDR3nt: TGTGCCAGCAGTCTATCGTCTTACGGGGGTTACACAGATACGCAGTATTTT
d_gene: TRBD1; v_gene: TRBV29-1; abundance: many; j_gene: TRBJ2-5; CDR3aa: CSALQGAKETQYF; CDR3nt: TGCAGCGCCTTACAGGGGGCAAAAGAGACCCAGTACTTC
d_gene: TRBD2; v_gene: TRBV6-5; abundance: NA; j_gene: TRBJ2-7; CDR3aa: CASSYSLAGVYEQYF; CDR3nt: TGTGCCAGCAGTTACAGCCTCGCGGGAGTCTACGAGCAGTACTTC
d_gene: TRBD1; v_gene: TRBV6-2/TRBV6-3; abundance: NA; j_gene: TRBJ2-4; CDR3aa: CASSQTGLLAKNIQYF; CDR3nt: TGTGCCAGCAGCCAGACAGGGCTTTTAGCCAAAAACATTCAGTACTTC
d_gene: TRBD2; v_gene: TRBV7-9; abundance: NA; j_gene: TRBJ2-1; CDR3aa: CASSPPGLAGFGEQFF; CDR3nt: TGTGCCAGCAGCCCGCCGGGGCTAGCGGGATTCGGGGAGCAGTTCTTC
d_gene: NA; v_gene: TRBV28; abundance: few; j_gene: TRBJ2-3; CDR3aa: CASKKETGSTDTQYF; CDR3nt: TGTGCCAGCAAAAAGGAAACAGGGTCTACAGATACGCAGTATTTT
d_gene: NA; v_gene: TRBV29-1; abundance: NA; j_gene: TRBJ1-4; CDR3aa: CSAGLANEKLFF; CDR3nt: TGCAGCGCCGGTTTGGCTAATGAAAAACTGTTTTTT
d_gene: NA; v_gene: TRBV5-1; abundance: many; j_gene: TRBJ2-5; CDR3aa: CASSLIPGPQETQYF; CDR3nt: TGCGCCAGCAGCTTAATCCCCGGGCCCCAAGAGACCCAGTACTTC
d_gene: NA; v_gene: TRBV15; abundance: NA; j_gene: TRBJ1-4; CDR3aa: CATSRGTVATNEKLFF; CDR3nt: TGTGCCACCAGCAGAGGGACAGTCGCAACTAATGAAAAACTGTTTTTT
d_gene: NA; v_gene: TRBV7-2; abundance: few; j_gene: TRBJ1-5; CDR3aa: CASSLEGLSNQPQHF; CDR3nt: TGTGCCAGCAGCTTAGAAGGGCTTAGCAATCAGCCCCAGCATTTT
d_gene: NA; v_gene: TRBV7-8; abundance: many; j_gene: TRBJ2-1; CDR3aa: CASSLYGLSYNEQFF; CDR3nt: TGTGCCAGCAGCTTATACGGTCTAAGCTACAATGAGCAGTTCTTC
d_gene: TRBD2; v_gene: TRBV11-3; abundance: few; j_gene: TRBJ2-3; CDR3aa: CASSLTLAGDLSDTQYF; CDR3nt: TGTGCCAGCAGCTTAACACTAGCGGGGGACTTGTCAGATACGCAGTATTTT
d_gene: NA; v_gene: TRBV24-1; abundance: few; j_gene: TRBJ1-2; CDR3aa: CATSDFPNYGYTF; CDR3nt: TGTGCCACCAGTGATTTTCCCAACTATGGCTACACCTTC
d_gene: TRBD2; v_gene: TRBV12-3/TRBV12-4; abundance: NA; j_gene: TRBJ2-7; CDR3aa: CASSLRTRTYEQYF; CDR3nt: TGTGCCAGCAGTTTAAGGACTAGAACATACGAGCAGTACTTC
d_gene: TRBD1; v_gene: TRBV27; abundance: NA; j_gene: TRBJ1-2; CDR3aa: CASSSPPQGAGGYTF; CDR3nt: TGTGCCAGCAGTTCCCCACCCCAGGGGGCGGGTGGCTACACCTTC
d_gene: NA; v_gene: TRBV7-6; abundance: NA; j_gene: TRBJ2-5; CDR3aa: CASSFSSYLGAQYF; CDR3nt: TGTGCCAGCAGCTTTTCGAGCTACCTCGGGGCCCAGTACTTC
d_gene: NA; v_gene: TRBV11-3; abundance: NA; j_gene: TRBJ1-6; CDR3aa: CASSSGQPNSPLHF; CDR3nt: TGTGCCAGCAGCTCCGGACAGCCTAATTCACCCCTCCACTTT
d_gene: TRBD2; v_gene: TRBV5-5; abundance: NA; j_gene: TRBJ2-7; CDR3aa: CASSFTGTSFSEQYF; CDR3nt: TGTGCCAGCAGCTTCACCGGGACTAGTTTTAGCGAGCAGTACTTC
d_gene: TRBD2; v_gene: TRBV12-3/TRBV12-4; abundance: few; j_gene: TRBJ2-3; CDR3aa: CASSLGGTSSPDTQYF; CDR3nt: TGTGCCAGCAGTTTAGGTGGGACTAGCTCGCCGGATACGCAGTATTTT